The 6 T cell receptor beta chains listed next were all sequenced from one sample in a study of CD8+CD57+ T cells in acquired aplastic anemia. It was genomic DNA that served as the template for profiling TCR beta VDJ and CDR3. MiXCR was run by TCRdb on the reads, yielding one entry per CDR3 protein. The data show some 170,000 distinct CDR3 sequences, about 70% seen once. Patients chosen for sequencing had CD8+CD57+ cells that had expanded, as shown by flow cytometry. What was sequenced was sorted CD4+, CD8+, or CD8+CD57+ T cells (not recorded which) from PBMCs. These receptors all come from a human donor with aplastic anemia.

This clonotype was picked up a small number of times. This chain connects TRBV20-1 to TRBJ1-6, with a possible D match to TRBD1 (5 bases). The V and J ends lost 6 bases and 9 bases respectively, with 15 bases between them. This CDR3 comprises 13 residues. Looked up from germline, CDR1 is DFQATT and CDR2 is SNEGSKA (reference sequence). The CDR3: CSAILGGGSPLHF. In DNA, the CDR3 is TGCAGTGCCATTCTCGGGGGAGGTTCACCCCTCCACTTT.

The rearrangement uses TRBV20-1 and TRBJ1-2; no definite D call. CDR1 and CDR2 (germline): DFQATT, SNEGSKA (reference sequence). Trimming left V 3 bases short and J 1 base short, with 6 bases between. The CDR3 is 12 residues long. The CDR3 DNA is TGCAGTGCTAGGCAGGTTAACTATGGCTACACCTTC. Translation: CSARQVNYGYTF.

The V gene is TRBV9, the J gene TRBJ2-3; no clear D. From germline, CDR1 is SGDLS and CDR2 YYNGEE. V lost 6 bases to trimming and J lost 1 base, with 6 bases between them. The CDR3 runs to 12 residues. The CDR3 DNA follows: TGTGCCAGCAACGATGGCACAGATACGCAGTATTTT. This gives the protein CASNDGTDTQYF.

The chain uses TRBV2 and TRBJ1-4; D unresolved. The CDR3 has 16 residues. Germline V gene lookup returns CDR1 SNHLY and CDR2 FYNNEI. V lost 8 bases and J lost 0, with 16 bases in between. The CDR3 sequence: CASDDHGAATNEKLFF. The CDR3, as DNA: TGTGCCAGCGATGACCACGGTGCGGCAACTAATGAAAAACTGTTTTTT.

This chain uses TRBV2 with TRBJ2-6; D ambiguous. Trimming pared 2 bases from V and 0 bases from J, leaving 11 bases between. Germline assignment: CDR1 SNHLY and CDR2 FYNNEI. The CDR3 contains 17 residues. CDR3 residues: CASSEQRGASGANVLTF. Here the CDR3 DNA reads TGTGCCAGCAGTGAACAACGTGGAGCCTCTGGGGCCAACGTCCTGACTTTC.

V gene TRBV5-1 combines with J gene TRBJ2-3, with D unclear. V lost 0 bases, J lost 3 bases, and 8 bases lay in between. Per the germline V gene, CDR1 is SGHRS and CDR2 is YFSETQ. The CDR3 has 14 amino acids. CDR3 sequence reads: CASSLGTATDTQYF. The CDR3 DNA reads TGCGCCAGCAGCTTGGGGACCGCGACAGATACGCAGTATTTT.